This T cell receptor (beta chain) was identified in a study of T cell changes during pregnancy in multiple sclerosis. Method: immunoSEQ multiplex PCR; TCRdb's copy keeps in-frame clones and lacks some. The sample has around 100,000 clones, about 94% seen once. This clonotype originated in a female donor with multiple sclerosis, enrolled in a pregnancy study. The specimen comprised peripheral blood, sampled before pregnancy.

CDR3: CASSLGQQNTEAFF. The DNA for the CDR3 is TGTGCCAGCAGCCTCGGACAGCAGAACACTGAAGCTTTCTTT. This chain connects TRBV21-1 to TRBJ1-1; the table's D gene call, TRBD1, was not cross checked with the DNA. TRBV21-1 is a pseudogene locus. This CDR3 contains 14 residues.